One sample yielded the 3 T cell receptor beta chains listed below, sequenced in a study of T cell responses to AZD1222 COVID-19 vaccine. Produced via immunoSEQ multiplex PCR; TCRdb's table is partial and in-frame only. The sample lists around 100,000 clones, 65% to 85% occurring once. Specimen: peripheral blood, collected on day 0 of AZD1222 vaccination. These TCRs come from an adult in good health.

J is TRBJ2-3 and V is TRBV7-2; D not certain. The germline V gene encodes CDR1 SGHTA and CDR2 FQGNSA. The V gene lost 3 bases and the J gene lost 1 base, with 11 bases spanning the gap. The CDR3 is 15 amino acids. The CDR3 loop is CASSFTGLGTDTQYF. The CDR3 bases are TGTGCCAGCAGCTTCACCGGGTTGGGCACAGATACGCAGTATTTT.

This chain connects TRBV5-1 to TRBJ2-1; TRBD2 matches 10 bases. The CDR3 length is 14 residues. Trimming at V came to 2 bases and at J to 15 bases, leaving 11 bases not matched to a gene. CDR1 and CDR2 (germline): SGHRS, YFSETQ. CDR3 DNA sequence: TGCGCCAGCAGCTTTAGCTCTAGCGGGGGAGTGGTGTTCTTC. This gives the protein CASSFSSSGGVVFF.

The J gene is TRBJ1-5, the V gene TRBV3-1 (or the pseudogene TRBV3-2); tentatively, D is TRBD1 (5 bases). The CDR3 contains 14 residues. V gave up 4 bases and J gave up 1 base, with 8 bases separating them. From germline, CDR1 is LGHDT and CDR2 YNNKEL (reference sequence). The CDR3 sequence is CASSPEGSNQPQHF. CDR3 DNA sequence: TGTGCCAGCAGCCCAGAGGGGAGCAATCAGCCCCAGCATTTT.